The clone carrying this T cell receptor beta chain has just a few counts. The antigen remains unidentified. The data derive from a study of T-cell reconstitution after alpha-beta-depleted transplantation in children. Findings of the study overall: Roughly two months post-transplant, alpha-beta T cells reportedly originated from several hundred graft clones that had expanded. T cells produced anew were the main source of T-cell counts and diversity one year after transplant.

Preparing the TCRbeta library involved the use of unique molecular identifiers. MiXCR, run by TCRdb on the PCR reads, gives a single entry per CDR3 protein. The table includes fewer than 350,000 distinct CDR3 sequences, 7.5% to 9% detected once. CDR1 and CDR2 (germline): SGHVS, FNYEAQ. This CDR3 contains 16 residues. Trimming took 0 bases from V and 3 from J, leaving 13 bases between them. The sample in question was peripheral blood, obtained 360 days after TCRalphabeta/CD19-depleted stem cell transplant. The V gene is TRBV7-6, the J gene TRBJ2-3; tentatively, D is TRBD2 (5 bases). The source of this sequence is a female patient aged 2 to 10 who had a stem cell transplant for Fanconi anemia, so the T cells may come from the graft donor. This CDR3 is CASSLARAGRTDTQYF. The CDR3 region has the DNA TGTGCCAGCAGCTTAGCGAGGGCGGGCCGGACAGATACGCAGTATTTT. The full variable domain, rest sourced from reference TRBV7-6 and TRBJ2-3, is GAGVSQSPRYKVTKRGQDVALRCDPISGHVSLYWYRQALGQGPEFLTYFNYEAQQDKSGLPNDRFSAERPEGSISTLTIQRTEQRDSAMYRCASSLARAGRTDTQYFGPGTRLTVL.